The present TCR beta chain was sequenced within a study of PD-1 blockade in classical Hodgkin lymphoma. Turning to the study itself: Administration of nivolumab to patients was at 3 mg/kg intravenously every 2 weeks. Study results and caveats: By cycle point C4D1, TCR diversity had risen significantly in CD4+ cells (but not CD8+ cells). Newly diagnosed patients had diversity similar to the baseline diversity of complete responders.

Germline V gives CDR1 WNHNN, CDR2 SYGVQD (reference sequence). The CDR3 extends over 16 amino acids. Losses at the gene ends were 4 bases for V and 4 bases for J; bases not matched to a gene: 12. Clones were read by immunoSEQ multiplex PCR, and TCRdb kept only the in-frame ones, dropping some. Here the sample spans 20,000 to 30,000 clones, approximately 88% being singletons. In the case of this clone: Its antigen is as yet unknown.

The time point is: cycle 4 day 1 (C4D1), after less than 7 weeks of nivolumab. Brentuximab vedotin exposure varied, and every patient relapsed after autologous stem cell transplantation. Progressive disease, partial response or complete response was each patient's best response. The receptor's source is a human donor with classical Hodgkin lymphoma. This sample comprised peripheral blood mononuclear cells (PBMCs), obtained before the fourth cycle of nivolumab. The J gene is TRBJ2-5, the V gene TRBV10-1; TRBD1 aligns across 7 bases. As DNA, the CDR3 is TGCGCCAGCAGTGCCTACAGGGGCCCCGGGGCAGAGACCCAGTACTTC. As protein: CASSAYRGPGAETQYF.